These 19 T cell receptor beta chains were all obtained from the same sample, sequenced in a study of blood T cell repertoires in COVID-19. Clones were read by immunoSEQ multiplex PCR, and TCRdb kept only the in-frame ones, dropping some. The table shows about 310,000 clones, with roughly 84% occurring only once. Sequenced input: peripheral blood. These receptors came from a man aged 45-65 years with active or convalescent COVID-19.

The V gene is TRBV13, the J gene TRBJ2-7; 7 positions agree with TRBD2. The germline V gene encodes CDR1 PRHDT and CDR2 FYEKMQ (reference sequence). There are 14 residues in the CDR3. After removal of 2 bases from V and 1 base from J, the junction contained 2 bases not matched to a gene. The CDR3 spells CASSLWTRSYEQYF. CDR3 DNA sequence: TGTGCCAGCAGCTTATGGACTAGGTCCTACGAGCAGTACTTC.

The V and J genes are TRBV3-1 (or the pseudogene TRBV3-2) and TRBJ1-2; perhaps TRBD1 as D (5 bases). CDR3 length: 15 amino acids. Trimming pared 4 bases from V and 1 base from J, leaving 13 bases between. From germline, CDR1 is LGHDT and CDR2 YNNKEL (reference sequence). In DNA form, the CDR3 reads TGTGCCAGCAGCCGAGAAGCAGGGTTTAACTATGGCTACACCTTC. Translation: CASSREAGFNYGYTF.

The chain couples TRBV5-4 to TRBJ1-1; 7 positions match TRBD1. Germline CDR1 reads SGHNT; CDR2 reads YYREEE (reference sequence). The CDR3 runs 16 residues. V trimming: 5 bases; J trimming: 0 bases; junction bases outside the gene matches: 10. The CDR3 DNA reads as TGTGCCAGCAGACCGACAGGGCCGTCCATGAACACTGAAGCTTTCTTT. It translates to CASRPTGPSMNTEAFF. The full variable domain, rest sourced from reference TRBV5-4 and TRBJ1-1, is ETGVTQSPTHLIKTRGQQVTLRCSSQSGHNTVSWYQQALGQGPQFIFQYYREEENGRGNFPPRFSGLQFPNYSSELNVNALELDDSALYLCASRPTGPSMNTEAFFGQGTRLTVV.

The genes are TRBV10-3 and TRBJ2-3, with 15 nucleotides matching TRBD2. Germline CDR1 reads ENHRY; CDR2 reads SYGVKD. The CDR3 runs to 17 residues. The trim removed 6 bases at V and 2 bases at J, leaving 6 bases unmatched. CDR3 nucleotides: TGTGCCATCAGCCCCGGACTAGCGGGGGGGAACACAGATACGCAGTATTTT. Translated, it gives CAISPGLAGGNTDTQYF.

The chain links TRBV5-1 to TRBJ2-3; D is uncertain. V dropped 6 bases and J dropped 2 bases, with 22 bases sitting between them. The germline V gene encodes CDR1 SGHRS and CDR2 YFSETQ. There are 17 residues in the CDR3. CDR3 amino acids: CASKKTGSFSSTDTQYF. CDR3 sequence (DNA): TGCGCCAGCAAAAAAACCGGGTCATTCAGCTCCACAGATACGCAGTATTTT.

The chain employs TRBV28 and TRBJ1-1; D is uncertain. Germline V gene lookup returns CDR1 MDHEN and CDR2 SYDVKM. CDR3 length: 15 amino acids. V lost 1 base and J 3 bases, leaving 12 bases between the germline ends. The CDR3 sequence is CASSLFPFQDTEAFF. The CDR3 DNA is TGTGCCAGCAGTTTATTCCCGTTCCAGGACACTGAAGCTTTCTTT.

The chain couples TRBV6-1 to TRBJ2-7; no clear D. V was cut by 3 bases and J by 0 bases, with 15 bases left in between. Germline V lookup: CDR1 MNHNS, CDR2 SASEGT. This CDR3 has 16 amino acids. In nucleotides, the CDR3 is TGTGCCAGCAGTGATTATGGCGGCCTACGCTCCTACGAGCAGTACTTC. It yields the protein CASSDYGGLRSYEQYF.

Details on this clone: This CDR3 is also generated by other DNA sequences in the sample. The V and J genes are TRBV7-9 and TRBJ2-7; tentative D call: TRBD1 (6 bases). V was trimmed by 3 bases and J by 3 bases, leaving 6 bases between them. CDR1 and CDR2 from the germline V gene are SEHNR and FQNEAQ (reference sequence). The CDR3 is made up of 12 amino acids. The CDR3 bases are TGTGCCAGCAGCTTGACAGGCTACGAGCAGTACTTC. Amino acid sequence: CASSLTGYEQYF.

CDR3 sequence: CATEPKTGYNEQFF. CDR3 DNA: TGTGCCACCGAACCTAAGACAGGTTACAATGAGCAGTTCTTC. The chain links TRBV2 to TRBJ2-1; tentative D call: TRBD1 (6 bases). The CDR3 loop spans 14 amino acids. Trimming shortened V by 10 bases and J by 4 bases, and 17 bases separated the two germline ends. Germline V gene sequence: CDR1 SNHLY, CDR2 FYNNEI. The variable domain in full, with the rest retrieved from reference TRBV2 and TRBJ2-1, is EPEVTQTPSHQVTQMGQEVILRCVPISNHLYFYWYRQILGQKVEFLVSFYNNEISEKSEIFDDQFSVERPDGSNFTLKIRSTKLEDSAMYFCATEPKTGYNEQFFGPGTRLTVL.

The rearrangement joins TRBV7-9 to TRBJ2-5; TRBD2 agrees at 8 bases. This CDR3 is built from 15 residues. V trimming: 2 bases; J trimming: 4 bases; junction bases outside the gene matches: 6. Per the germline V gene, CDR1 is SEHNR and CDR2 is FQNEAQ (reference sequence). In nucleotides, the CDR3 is TGTGCCAGCAGCTTATCAGCGGGGGCACGAGAGACCCAGTACTTC. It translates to CASSLSAGARETQYF.

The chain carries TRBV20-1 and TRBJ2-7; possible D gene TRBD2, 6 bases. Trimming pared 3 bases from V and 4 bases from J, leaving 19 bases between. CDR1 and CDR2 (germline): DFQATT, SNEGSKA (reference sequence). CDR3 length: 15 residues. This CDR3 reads CSASLPAGDTYEQYF. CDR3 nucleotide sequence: TGCAGTGCTAGTCTTCCAGCGGGTGACACGTACGAGCAGTACTTC.

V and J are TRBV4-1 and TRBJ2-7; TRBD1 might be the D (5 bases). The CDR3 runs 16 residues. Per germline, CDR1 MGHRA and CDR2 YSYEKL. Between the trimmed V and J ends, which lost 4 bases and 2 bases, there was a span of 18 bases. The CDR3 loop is CASSLRQTTIPYEQYF. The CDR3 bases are TGCGCCAGCAGCCTGAGACAGACCACTATCCCCTACGAGCAGTACTTC.

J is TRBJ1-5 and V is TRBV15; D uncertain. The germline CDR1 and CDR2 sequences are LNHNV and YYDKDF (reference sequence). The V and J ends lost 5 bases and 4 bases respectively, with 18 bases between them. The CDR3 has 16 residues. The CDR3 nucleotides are TGTGCCACCAGCTCTCAACTTCACACGGGAAATCAGCCCCAGCATTTT. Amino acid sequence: CATSSQLHTGNQPQHF. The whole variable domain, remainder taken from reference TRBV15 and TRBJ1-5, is DAMVIQNPRYQVTQFGKPVTLSCSQTLNHNVMYWYQQKSSQAPKLLFHYYDKDFNNEADTPDNFQSRRPNTSFCFLDIRSPGLGDTAMYLCATSSQLHTGNQPQHFGDGTRLSIL.

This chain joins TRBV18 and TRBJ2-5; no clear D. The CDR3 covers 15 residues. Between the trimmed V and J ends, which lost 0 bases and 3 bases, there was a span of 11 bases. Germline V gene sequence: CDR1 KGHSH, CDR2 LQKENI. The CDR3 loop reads CASSPPGRREETQYF. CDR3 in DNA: TGTGCCAGCTCACCACCCGGCAGGCGAGAAGAGACCCAGTACTTC. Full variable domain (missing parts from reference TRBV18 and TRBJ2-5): NAGVMQNPRHLVRRRGQEARLRCSPMKGHSHVYWYRQLPEEGLKFMVYLQKENIIDESGMPKERFSAEFPKEGPSILRIQQVVRGDSAAYFCASSPPGRREETQYFGPGTRLLVL.

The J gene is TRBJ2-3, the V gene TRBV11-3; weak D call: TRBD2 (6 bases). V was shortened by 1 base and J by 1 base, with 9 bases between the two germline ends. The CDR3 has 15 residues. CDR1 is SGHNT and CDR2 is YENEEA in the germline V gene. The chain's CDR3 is CASSLAGGGTDTQYF. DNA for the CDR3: TGTGCCAGCAGCTTAGCGGGCGGGGGCACAGATACGCAGTATTTT.

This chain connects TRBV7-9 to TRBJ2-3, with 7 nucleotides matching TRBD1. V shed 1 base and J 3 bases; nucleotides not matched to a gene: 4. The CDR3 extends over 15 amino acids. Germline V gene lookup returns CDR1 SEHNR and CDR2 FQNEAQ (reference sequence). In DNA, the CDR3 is TGTGCCAGCAGCTTAGTACTGACAGGGACAGATACGCAGTATTTT. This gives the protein CASSLVLTGTDTQYF.

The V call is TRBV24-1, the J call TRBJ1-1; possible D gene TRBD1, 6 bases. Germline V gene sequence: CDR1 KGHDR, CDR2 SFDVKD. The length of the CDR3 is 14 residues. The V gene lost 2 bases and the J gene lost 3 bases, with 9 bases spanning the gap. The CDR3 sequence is CATSDSTGYTEAFF. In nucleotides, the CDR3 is TGTGCCACCAGTGATTCCACAGGGTACACTGAAGCTTTCTTT.

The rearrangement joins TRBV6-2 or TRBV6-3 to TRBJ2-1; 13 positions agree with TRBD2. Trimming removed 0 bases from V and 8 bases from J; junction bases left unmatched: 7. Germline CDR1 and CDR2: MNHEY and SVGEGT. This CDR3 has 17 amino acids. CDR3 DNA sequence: TGTGCCAGCAGTTACTCGTGGACTAGCGGGGGTAGGGATGAGCAGTTCTTC. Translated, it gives CASSYSWTSGGRDEQFF.

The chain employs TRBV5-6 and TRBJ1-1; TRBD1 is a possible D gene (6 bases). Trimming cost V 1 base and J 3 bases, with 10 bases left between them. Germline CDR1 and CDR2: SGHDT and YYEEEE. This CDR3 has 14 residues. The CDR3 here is CASSLQGMHTEAFF. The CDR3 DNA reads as TGTGCCAGCAGCTTGCAGGGGATGCACACTGAAGCTTTCTTT.